These T cell receptor beta chains were read from a single sample in a study of shared clonotypes between healthy human individuals. Libraries were prepared by immunoSEQ multiplex PCR; TCRdb keeps only in-frame clonotypes and omits some of them. The sample carries more than 1.2 million clones, less than 99% recorded once. The specimen was naive CD4+ T cells sorted from blood. These receptors all stem from a man under 40 in good health. Each CDR3 is given without its conserved first and last residue. The order of the fields is V gene, J gene, CDR3 protein.

>TRBV2|TRBJ2-6
ASSDPSGANVLT
>TRBV19|TRBJ2-2
ASTPGQGPGELF
>TRBV4-1|TRBJ1-5
ASSQAGDRGRQPQH
>TRBV28|TRBJ2-2
ASSFRSGELF
>TRBV28|TRBJ2-1
ASSAPRDRGNEQF
>TRBV6-5|TRBJ2-1
ASSPGQRPSNEQF
>TRBV27|TRBJ2-7
ASSPGTTVYEQY
>TRBV29-1|TRBJ2-1
SSRRDRDAGEQF
>TRBV5-1|TRBJ2-7
ASSTTGGGSYEQY
>TRBV7-9|TRBJ1-4
ASSSHLKVEKLF
>TRBV18|TRBJ2-1
ASSPSISYNEQF
>TRBV6-1|TRBJ2-3
ASSEIPTDTQY
>TRBV28|TRBJ2-7
ASNPPRGYEQY
>TRBV7-9|TRBJ1-2
ASSSPGAVLGYT
>TRBV18|TRBJ2-3
ASSPLRGGSTDTQY
>TRBV15|TRBJ2-7
ATSRGLQGAYEQY
>TRBV7-8|TRBJ2-7
ASSSLAVSYEQY
>TRBV28|TRBJ2-5
ASSYRRETQY
>TRBV7-8|TRBJ2-1
ASSFHGGNYNEQF
>TRBV15|TRBJ2-6
ATSRKTAGVTGANVLT
>TRBV6-1|TRBJ2-3
ASSEAFRADTQY
>TRBV15|TRBJ1-2
ATSRDFAGTGVLFYGYT
>TRBV9|TRBJ1-1
ASSAGDSTLSTEAF
>TRBV4-1|TRBJ2-5
ASSQGPPTEETQY
>TRBV30|TRBJ2-1
AWSVGAPRVF
>TRBV5-1|TRBJ2-3
ASSHGLASTDTQY
>TRBV7-2|TRBJ2-1
ASSLGLNTYNEQF
>TRBV7-2|TRBJ2-1
ASSLGVGEQF
>TRBV30|TRBJ2-1
AWSAEYNEQF
>TRBV7-9|TRBJ1-4
ASSLMGNEKLF
>TRBV5-1|TRBJ2-7
ASSLRLRSTYEQY
>TRBV5-1|TRBJ2-1
ASFRDRGNNEQF
>TRBV7-3|TRBJ2-1
ASSAVTHNEQF
>TRBV6-8|TRBJ2-5
ATPGAQQETQY
>TRBV29-1|TRBJ2-5
SVARGAGRETQY
>TRBV5-1|TRBJ2-7
ASSEPAGEQY
>TRBV28|TRBJ2-7
ASRPGPDILYEQY
>TRBV14|TRBJ2-5
ASSQSRGTQY
>TRBV20-1|TRBJ2-3
SVAGTDTQY
>TRBV14|TRBJ2-7
ASSQVFGGPVY
>TRBV5-8|TRBJ1-5
ASSFDRGLGQPQH
>TRBV7-7|TRBJ2-1
ATGGENYNEQF
>TRBV18|TRBJ2-7
ASSPHTGSDEQY
>TRBV19|TRBJ2-7
ASSNSYEQY
>TRBV4-3|TRBJ2-5
ASSQYQDRGGTTQY
>TRBV15|TRBJ2-4
ATSRDDGQWNIQY
>TRBV28|TRBJ2-6
GIQRGSAGANVLT
>TRBV5-5|TRBJ2-1
ASSPTPGTGANEQF
>TRBV28|TRBJ2-1
ASSSTTPYNEQF
>TRBV10-2|TRBJ2-7
ASSEWTNTYEQY
>TRBV18|TRBJ1-5
ASSPPGGSNQPQH
>TRBV5-1|TRBJ2-5
ASSLGQSKETQY
>TRBV5-1|TRBJ2-2
ASRWGNNTGELF